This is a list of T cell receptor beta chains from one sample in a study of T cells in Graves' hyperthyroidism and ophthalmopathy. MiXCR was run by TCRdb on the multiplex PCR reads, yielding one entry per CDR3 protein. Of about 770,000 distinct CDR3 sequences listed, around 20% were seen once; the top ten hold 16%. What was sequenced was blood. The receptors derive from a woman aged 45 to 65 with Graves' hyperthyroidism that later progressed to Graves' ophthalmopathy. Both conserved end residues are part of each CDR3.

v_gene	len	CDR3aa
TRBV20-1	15	CSAELGDRGRSPLHF
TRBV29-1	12	CSVKTGNTEAFF
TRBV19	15	CASSTKAGERAEAFF
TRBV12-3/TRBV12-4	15	CASSPRSPELEKLFF
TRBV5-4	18	CASSRGGARGNSYNEQFF
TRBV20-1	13	CSARDLGADGYTF
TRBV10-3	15	CAITARGRGDTEAFF
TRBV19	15	CASIYRHLSNQPQHF
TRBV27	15	CAGSLRRGSTGELFF
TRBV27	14	CASSQRQLNTEAFF
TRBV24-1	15	CATSPGRTAQETQYF
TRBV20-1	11	CSVGANYGYTF
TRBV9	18	CASSPRSYQGAGNEKLFF
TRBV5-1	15	CASSEGIAAGETQYF
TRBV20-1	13	CSAREPGGETQYF
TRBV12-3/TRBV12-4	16	CASSLAPGGSEQPQHF
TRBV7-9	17	CASSHEPSGGSTDTQYF
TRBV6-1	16	CAGKKRGTGDNQPQHF
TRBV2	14	CASGGTEPNSPLHF
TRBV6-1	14	CASSKGRLGNEQFF
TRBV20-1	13	CSARTSGGDIQYF
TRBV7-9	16	CASSLNSDANTGELFF
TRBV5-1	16	CASSPRQGPGVTEAFF
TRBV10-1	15	CASRPTGTGTAEAFF
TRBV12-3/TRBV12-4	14	CASSPPTGGYEQYF
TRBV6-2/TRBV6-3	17	CASSRVLGAGNNSPLHF
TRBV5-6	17	CASSRGRGSSGANVLTF
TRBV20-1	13	CSARDTGNQPQHF
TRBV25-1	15	CASSEGTRIREKLFF
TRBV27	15	CASSLAQGSYNEQFF
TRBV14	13	CASSQSFYTEAFF